Sequencing of this TCR beta chain was carried out in a study of shared clonotypes between healthy human individuals. The V end was cut by 1 base, the J end by 2 bases, with 11 bases between. Germline V CDR1 and CDR2: SEHNR, FQNEAQ (reference sequence). The CDR3 extends over 16 amino acids. Every one of the donors was a Caucasian adult that lived in Nashville, Tennessee. It was into CD45RA+ naive and CD45RA-negative memory subsets that the CD4+ cells were split. Profiling relied on immunoSEQ multiplex PCR, and the TCRdb table lists in-frame clones only, not all of them. Altogether over 2 million clones are present, over 85% being singletons, with the ten largest covering roughly 0.13%.

V and J are TRBV7-9 and TRBJ1-4, with D unclear. The source of this sequence is a man younger than 35 in good health. Sequenced input: naive CD4+ T cells sorted from blood. Subset meaning: CD45RA+ positively selected. The CDR3 reads CASSLVETLTNEKLFF. The CDR3 DNA follows: TGTGCCAGCAGCTTAGTGGAGACTCTGACTAATGAAAAACTGTTTTTT.